The sequence of this TCR beta chain was determined in a study of blood T cells in healthy people across ages. The study, taken as a whole, reports: Diversity of TCR beta per million T cells declined in a roughly linear way with age. Possibly confounding the expanded clonotype changes was the fact that donor CMV status was unknown.

Germline CDR1 LGHNA, CDR2 YSLEER. The CDR3 covers 16 residues. The J segment lost 7 bases and the V segment lost 0 bases, leaving 6 bases of the junction unmatched. The use of a sample-barcoded 5' primer and a J-beta primer mix characterized a second PCR of about 7 to 12 cycles. Via MiXCR, TCRdb re-called the 5' RACE reads, giving one row per CDR3 protein. The table shows around 600,000 distinct CDR3 sequences, with 40% to 55% occurring only once. The sample holds a few counts of this clonotype. Its antigen is not known. This chain links TRBV4-3 with TRBJ2-4, with 10 bases aligning to TRBD1. This clonotype was sampled from an elderly man in good health. The sequenced sample was blood. DNA of the CDR3: TGCGCCAGCAGCCAAGAAAGATGGGGACAGGGGAACATTCAGTACTTC. Its translation: CASSQERWGQGNIQYF.